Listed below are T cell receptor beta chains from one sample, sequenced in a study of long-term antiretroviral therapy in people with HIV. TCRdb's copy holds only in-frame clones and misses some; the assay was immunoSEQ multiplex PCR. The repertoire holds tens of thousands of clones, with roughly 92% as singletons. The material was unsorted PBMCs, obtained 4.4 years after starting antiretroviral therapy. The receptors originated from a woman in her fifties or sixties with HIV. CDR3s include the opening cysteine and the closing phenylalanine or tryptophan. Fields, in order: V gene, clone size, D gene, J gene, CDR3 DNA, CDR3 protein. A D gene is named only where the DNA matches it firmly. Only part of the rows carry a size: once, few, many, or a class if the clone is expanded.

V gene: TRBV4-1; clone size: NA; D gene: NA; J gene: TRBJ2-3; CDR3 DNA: TGCGCCAGCAGCCAAGAGGTAGCACTTGGTACGCAGTATTTT; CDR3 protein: CASSQEVALGTQYF
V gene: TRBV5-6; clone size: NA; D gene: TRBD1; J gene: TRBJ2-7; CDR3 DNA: TGTGCCAGCAGCTCATGGAGATTAGGCAGGGGGCTCTACGAGCAGTACTTC; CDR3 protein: CASSSWRLGRGLYEQYF
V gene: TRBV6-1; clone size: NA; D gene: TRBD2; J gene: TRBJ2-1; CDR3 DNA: TGTGCCAGCAGTGCGATTAGCGGGGCGGCCTACAATGAGCAGTTCTTC; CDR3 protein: CASSAISGAAYNEQFF
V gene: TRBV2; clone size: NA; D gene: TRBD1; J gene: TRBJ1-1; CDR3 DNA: TGTGCCAGCAGAGAGGACAGGGTTGAGAAAGCTTTCTTT; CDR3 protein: CASREDRVEKAFF
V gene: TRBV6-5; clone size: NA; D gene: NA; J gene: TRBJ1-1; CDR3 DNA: TGTGCCAGCAGTTACGGAGGCAGGGTATCTGAAGCTTTCTTT; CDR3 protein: CASSYGGRVSEAFF
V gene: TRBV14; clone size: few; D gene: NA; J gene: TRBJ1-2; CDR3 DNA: TGTGCCAGCCGACAAGGAGAGTCCTATGGCTACACCTTC; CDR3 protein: CASRQGESYGYTF
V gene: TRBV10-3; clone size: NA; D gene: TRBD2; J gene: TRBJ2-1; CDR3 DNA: TGTGCCATCAGTGAGTCGGCTAGCGGGGGAGACAATGAGCAGTTCTTC; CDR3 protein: CAISESASGGDNEQFF
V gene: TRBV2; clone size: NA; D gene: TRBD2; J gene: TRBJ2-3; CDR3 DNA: TGTGCCAGCAGCGATATACCTGGGCGGGGGGGGACAGATACGCAGTATTTT; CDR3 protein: CASSDIPGRGGTDTQYF
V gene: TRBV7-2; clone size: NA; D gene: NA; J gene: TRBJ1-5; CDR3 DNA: TGTGCCAGCAGCTTAGATCCAGCGATGAATCAGCCCCAGCATTTT; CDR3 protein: CASSLDPAMNQPQHF
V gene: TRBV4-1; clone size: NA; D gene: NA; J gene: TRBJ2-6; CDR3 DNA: TGCGCCAGCAGCCAAGATCAGCAGGTCTCTGGGGCCAACGTCCTGACTTTC; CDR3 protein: CASSQDQQVSGANVLTF
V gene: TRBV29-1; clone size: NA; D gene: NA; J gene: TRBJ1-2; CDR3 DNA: TGCAGCGTTGAAAAGGTGCAGGGAAACTATGGCTACACCTTC; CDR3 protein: CSVEKVQGNYGYTF
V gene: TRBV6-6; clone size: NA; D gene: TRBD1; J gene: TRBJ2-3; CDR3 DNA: TGTGCCAGCAGCACCCCCGGGACAGGGTCTTCTACGCGGGATTTT; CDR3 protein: CASSTPGTGSSTRDF
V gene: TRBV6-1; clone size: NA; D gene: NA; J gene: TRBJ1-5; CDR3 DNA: TGTGCCAGCAGTCTGGGTAATAGCAATCAGCCCCAGCATTTT; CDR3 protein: CASSLGNSNQPQHF
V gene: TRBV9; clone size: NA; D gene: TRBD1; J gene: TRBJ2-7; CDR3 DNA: TGTGCCAGCAGCGTAGGTCAGGGGGCCGGGGAGCAGTACTTC; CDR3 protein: CASSVGQGAGEQYF
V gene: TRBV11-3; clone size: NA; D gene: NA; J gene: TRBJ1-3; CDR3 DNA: TGTGCCAGCAGCTTAGTAGCGGGCCGACGGGGGGCGTGTCGTGGAAACACCATATATTTT; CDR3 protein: CASSLVAGRRGACRGNTIYF
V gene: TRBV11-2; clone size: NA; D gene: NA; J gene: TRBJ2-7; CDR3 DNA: TGTGCCAGCAGCCAAATATCGGCCGAGGAGCAGTACTTC; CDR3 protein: CASSQISAEEQYF
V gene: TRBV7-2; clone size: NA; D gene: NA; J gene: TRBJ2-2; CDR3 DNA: TGTGCCAGCAGCCACGAATACTTCGGGGAGCTGTTTTTT; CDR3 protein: CASSHEYFGELFF
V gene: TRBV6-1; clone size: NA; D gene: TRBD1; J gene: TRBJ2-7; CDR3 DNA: TGTGCCAGCAGTAAGAGGGACAGGGGGGACGAGCAGTACTTC; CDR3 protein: CASSKRDRGDEQYF
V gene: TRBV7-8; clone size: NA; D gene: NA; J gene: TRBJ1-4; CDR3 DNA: TGTGCCAGCAGCCCCGGACAGAGTTTGAGGACTAATGAAAAACTGTTTTTT; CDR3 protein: CASSPGQSLRTNEKLFF
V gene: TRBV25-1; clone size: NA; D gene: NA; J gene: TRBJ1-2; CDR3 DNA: TGTGCCAGCAGTGAATGGGGGTTTGGCTACACCTTC; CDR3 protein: CASSEWGFGYTF
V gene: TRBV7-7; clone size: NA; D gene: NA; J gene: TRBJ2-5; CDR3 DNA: TGTGCTAGCAGCTTAGCCCCCGATTCTCTAGGGACCCAGTACTTC; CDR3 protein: CASSLAPDSLGTQYF
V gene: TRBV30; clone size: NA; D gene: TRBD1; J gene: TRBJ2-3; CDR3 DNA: TGTGCCTGGACTGGGACAGGGGCAGATACGCAGTATTTT; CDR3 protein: CAWTGTGADTQYF
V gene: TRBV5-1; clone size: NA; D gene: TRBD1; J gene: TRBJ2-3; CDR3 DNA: TGCGCCAGCAGCTTAGGACAGGGGCCAGATACGCAGTATTTT; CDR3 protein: CASSLGQGPDTQYF
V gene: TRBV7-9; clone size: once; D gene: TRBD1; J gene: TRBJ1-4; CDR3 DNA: TGTGCCAGCAGCTTCGGGACAGCTAATGAAAAACTGTTTTTT; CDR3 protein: CASSFGTANEKLFF